This T cell receptor beta chain was profiled in a study of T-cell reconstitution after alpha-beta-depleted transplantation in children. Germline V gene lookup returns CDR1 LNHNV and CDR2 YYDKDF (reference sequence). V was pared by 5 bases and J by 4 bases, with 19 bases between. The CDR3 sequence is 16 residues long. Unique molecular identifiers were built into the TCRbeta library. TCRdb used MiXCR to reprocess the PCR reads, holding one entry per CDR3 protein. This table has about 980,000 distinct CDR3 sequences, around 30% appearing once. General study results and limits: It was newly produced T cells that mostly accounted for T-cell counts and diversity one year after transplant. Surviving recipient T cells and intrathymic progenitors accounted for some patients' high TCRbeta diversity at day 60.

A note on this clonotype: Its antigen remains unknown.

The genes are TRBV15 and TRBJ2-3; maybe TRBD2 (5 bases). This clonotype was sampled from a boy in the first two years of life who had a stem cell transplant for SCID, so the T cells may come from the graft donor. The sequences come from PBMCs, mostly from graft donor cells, collected 360 days after TCRalphabeta/CD19-depleted stem cell transplant. The CDR3 nucleotides read TGTGCCACCAGCGCCCGGGGTAGCCTACCCCCAGATACGCAGTATTTT. Translation gives CATSARGSLPPDTQYF. The full variable domain, its missing parts supplied by reference TRBV15 and TRBJ2-3, is DAMVIQNPRYQVTQFGKPVTLSCSQTLNHNVMYWYQQKSSQAPKLLFHYYDKDFNNEADTPDNFQSRRPNTSFCFLDIRSPGLGDTAMYLCATSARGSLPPDTQYFGPGTRLTVL.